The 15 T cell receptor beta chains reported below all come from one sample, sequenced in a study of blood T cells in healthy people across ages. A second PCR of roughly 7 to 11 cycles used a sample-barcoded 5' primer and a J-beta primer mix. TCRdb analysed the 5' RACE reads with MiXCR anew, one entry per CDR3 protein. The table has 1.5 million to 2 million distinct CDR3 sequences, roughly 27% seen once. Sequenced sample: blood. These receptors were obtained from a woman under 40 in good health.

The chain couples TRBV6-4 to TRBJ2-1; 11 bases line up with TRBD1. Germline V gene sequence: CDR1 MRHNA, CDR2 SNTAGT. This CDR3 spans 16 amino acids. V dropped 3 bases and J dropped 8; count of bases not matched to a gene: 9. CDR3 bases: TGTGCCAGCAGTGATTTTTCCGGGACAGGGGGGGATGAGCAGTTCTTC. Its protein is CASSDFSGTGGDEQFF.

This clonotype has just one count. V usage is TRBV20-1 and J usage is TRBJ1-5; 10 bases line up with TRBD1. The CDR3 covers 18 residues. Germline V CDR1 and CDR2: DFQATT, SNEGSKA (reference sequence). V was pared by 2 bases and J by 2 bases, with 12 bases of the junction left unmatched. The chain's CDR3 is CSARHMTGGVSGNQPQHF. DNA for the CDR3: TGCAGTGCTAGACATATGACAGGGGGCGTCTCTGGCAATCAGCCCCAGCATTTT.

This clonotype was detected once. The chain is built from TRBV7-2 and TRBJ1-2; tentatively, D is TRBD1 (6 bases). CDR1 is SGHTA and CDR2 is FQGNSA in the germline V gene. The CDR3 covers 15 residues. With 3 bases removed from V and 1 base from J, the gap between germline ends came to 12 bases. CDR3 loop: CASSFDRQLNYGYTF. DNA for the CDR3: TGTGCCAGCAGCTTCGACAGGCAACTTAACTATGGCTACACCTTC.

The chain joins TRBV4-2 to TRBJ2-4; either TRBD1 or TRBD2 may supply D (6 bases each). TRBJ2-7 matches the DNA end more closely, so the J call is doubtful. This CDR3 is 15 amino acids long. Germline V lookup: CDR1 LGHNA, CDR2 YNFKEQ. CDR3 coding DNA: TGTGCCAGCAGCCAAGCTCTACTGGGGGGCCACGAGCAGTACTTC. Translating gives CASSQALLGGHEQYF.

The chain links TRBV28 to TRBJ1-5; D gene ambiguous. There are 14 residues in the CDR3. Germline V CDR1 and CDR2: MDHEN, SYDVKM. Trimming left V 5 bases short and J 5 bases short, with 13 bases between. CDR3 bases: TGTGCCAGCAGTAAAGCGTGGCCGCATCAGCCCCAGCATTTT. Protein product: CASSKAWPHQPQHF.

The chain uses TRBV9 and TRBJ2-1, with D hard to call. Between the trimmed V and J ends, which lost 0 bases and 6 bases, there was a span of 16 bases. Germline loops: CDR1 SGDLS, CDR2 YYNGEE. CDR3 size: 16 residues. CDR3 sequence (DNA): TGTGCCAGCAGCGTAGGGTCATCACGGGCTGGCAATGAGCAGTTCTTC. Translated: CASSVGSSRAGNEQFF.

The V and J genes are TRBV6-6 and TRBJ2-2, with D uncertain. The CDR3 contains 14 residues. CDR1 and CDR2 from the germline V gene are MNHNY and SVGAGI (reference sequence). Trimming took off 2 bases at V and 0 bases at J, with 4 bases between the two ends. CDR3 protein: CASSYRPNTGELFF. The CDR3 DNA is TGTGCCAGCAGTTACCGTCCGAACACCGGGGAGCTGTTTTTT.

The chain employs TRBV6-5 and TRBJ1-1, with D tentatively TRBD1 (5 bases). With 7 bases removed from V and 1 base from J, the gap between germline ends came to 10 bases. This CDR3 contains 13 residues. Germline loops: CDR1 MNHEY, CDR2 SVGAGI. CDR3 sequence: CASTRGANTEAFF. The CDR3 bases are TGTGCCAGCACCCGAGGGGCGAACACTGAAGCTTTCTTT.

This clonotype turned up a few times. V gene TRBV4-3 combines with J gene TRBJ2-7; D gene ambiguous. Germline CDR1 is LGHNA and CDR2 is YSLEER. The CDR3 has 15 amino acids. V lost 1 base, J lost 3 bases, and 13 bases lay in between. As DNA, the CDR3 is TGCGCCAGCAGCCAAGTTAACAACATATACTACGAGCAGTACTTC. Translated, it gives CASSQVNNIYYEQYF.

About this clonotype itself: At one end the junction does not follow the germline gene, possibly because of a read error. V gene TRBV7-2 combines with J gene TRBJ2-1; TRBD1 matches at 7 bases. The germline gives CDR1 SGHTA, CDR2 FQGNSA. CDR3 length equals 16 residues. This chain's CDR3 is CASSLGTASSHNEQFF. The CDR3 DNA reads TGTGCCAGCAGCCTCGGGACAGCCTCCTCCCACAATGAGCAGTTCTTC.

The chain recombines TRBV7-9 with TRBJ2-6; D is perhaps TRBD1 (6 bases). The CDR3 length is 20 residues. The ends were cut back, 1 base at V and 0 bases at J, with 19 bases in the middle. From germline, CDR1 is SEHNR and CDR2 FQNEAQ (reference sequence). CDR3 sequence (DNA): TGTGCCAGCAGCTTAGTGCGAGTGACAGGACCCCTCTCTGGGGCCAACGTCCTGACTTTC. Protein product: CASSLVRVTGPLSGANVLTF.

The chain employs TRBV10-3 and TRBJ2-1; 9 bases match TRBD2. The end of the DNA fits TRBJ2-7 better, so the J call may be wrong. Germline V gene lookup returns CDR1 ENHRY and CDR2 SYGVKD. CDR3 length: 14 amino acids. The CDR3, as DNA: TGTGCCATCGGTAGCGGGAGCTCCTACAATGAGCAGTACTTC. This gives the protein CAIGSGSSYNEQYF.

The sample holds a few counts of this clonotype. The chain employs TRBV5-1 and TRBJ1-1, with a tentative D call TRBD1 (5 bases). The CDR3 runs 13 residues. V gave up 3 bases and J gave up 6 bases, with 12 bases separating them. Germline V gives CDR1 SGHRS, CDR2 YFSETQ. CDR3 sequence: CASSYTGGPEAFF. The DNA for the CDR3 is TGCGCCAGCAGCTACACGGGGGGACCTGAAGCTTTCTTT.

The chain couples TRBV28 to TRBJ1-2, with a tentative D call TRBD1 (5 bases). CDR3 size: 14 residues. V was pared by 5 bases and J by 6 bases, with 16 bases between. Germline values: CDR1 MDHEN, CDR2 SYDVKM. This chain's CDR3 is CASSPDSVRDGYTF. DNA of the CDR3: TGTGCCAGCAGTCCCGACAGCGTCCGGGATGGCTACACCTTC.

The gene calls are TRBV5-5 and TRBJ2-2; 7 bases are a match to TRBD1. CDR1 is SGHKS, CDR2 YYEKEE, per germline (reference sequence). CDR3 length equals 17 residues. V gave up 3 bases and J gave up 0 bases; unmatched junction bases: 8. The CDR3 DNA reads TGTGCCAGCAGCTACCAGTCGACAGGGCCGAACACCGGGGAGCTGTTTTTT. Encoded protein: CASSYQSTGPNTGELFF.